The 27 T cell receptor beta chains listed next were all sequenced from one sample in a study of blood T cell repertoires in COVID-19. Repertoires were generated with immunoSEQ multiplex PCR, while TCRdb's copy carries only in-frame clones and drops some. This repertoire shows roughly 120,000 clones, approximately 74% found once; its top ten account for 5.5% to 7.5%. Sequencing was carried out using peripheral blood. The receptor source for this set is a man at least 80 years old with COVID-19, enrolled during active disease.

The CDR3, as DNA: TGTGCCAGCAGTTTACGATGGATAAAGGGGGGGACTTACAATGAGCAGTTCTTC. Translation gives CASSLRWIKGGTYNEQFF. The V call is TRBV28, the J call TRBJ2-1, with D perhaps matching TRBD2 (7 bases). CDR3 size: 18 residues. Germline loops: CDR1 MDHEN, CDR2 SYDVKM. V lost 2 bases and J 4 bases, leaving 21 bases between the germline ends.

The chain couples TRBV4-3 to TRBJ1-2, with D hard to call. V shed 0 bases and J shed 1 base, with 15 bases lying between them. Germline CDR1 reads LGHNA; CDR2 reads YSLEER. CDR3 length equals 17 residues. The CDR3 loop is CASSQDGRGVYNYGYTF. Here the CDR3 DNA reads TGCGCCAGCAGCCAAGACGGACGGGGTGTGTATAACTATGGCTACACCTTC.

This chain uses TRBV25-1 with TRBJ2-7, with D perhaps TRBD2 (6 bases). Trimming stripped 10 bases from V and 5 bases from J, with 15 bases between. The CDR3 is 12 amino acids. Germline V lookup: CDR1 MGHDK, CDR2 SYGVNS. The CDR3 sequence: CATGVGGDEQYF. The CDR3 DNA reads TGTGCCACCGGCGTGGGAGGCGACGAGCAGTACTTC.

The V and J genes are TRBV6-5 and TRBJ2-7; the match to TRBD1 covers 8 bases. Trimming at V came to 5 bases and at J to 4 bases, leaving 7 bases not matched to a gene. CDR1 MNHEY and CDR2 SVGAGI come from the germline V gene. CDR3 length: 14 residues. The CDR3 nucleotides read TGTGCCAGCAGTAACGACAGGGGCCAGTACGAGCAGTACTTC. As protein: CASSNDRGQYEQYF.

V gene TRBV5-1 combines with J gene TRBJ2-7, with a weak D call TRBD2 (7 bases). The CDR3 length is 13 residues. Germline V gives CDR1 SGHRS, CDR2 YFSETQ. Trimming took 3 bases from V and 2 from J, leaving 9 bases between them. CDR3 nucleotides: TGCGCCAGCAGCTCGCGGGGGCCCTACGAGCAGTACTTC. The encoded protein is CASSSRGPYEQYF. The full variable domain, completed using reference TRBV5-1 and TRBJ2-7, is KAGVTQTPRYLIKTRGQQVTLSCSPISGHRSVSWYQQTPGQGLQFLFEYFSETQRNKGNFPGRFSGRQFSNSRSEMNVSTLELGDSALYLCASSSRGPYEQYFGPGTRLTVT.

This chain's CDR3 is CASSYGSSYEQYF. The CDR3 DNA reads as TGTGCCAGCAGTTATGGTAGCTCCTACGAGCAGTACTTC. The chain is built from TRBV12-3 or TRBV12-4 and TRBJ2-7; D is ambiguous. The ends were cut back, 4 bases at V and 0 bases at J, with 7 bases in the middle. CDR3 length equals 13 residues.

This clone has a handful of counts. The chain uses TRBV6-1 and TRBJ1-2; no firm D call. Deletions cut 3 bases from V and 0 bases from J, with 14 bases between. Germline V gene sequence: CDR1 MNHNS, CDR2 SASEGT. The CDR3 has 16 residues. As DNA, the CDR3 is TGTGCCAGCAGTGATATTCCTACGATCACTAACTATGGCTACACCTTC. This translates into CASSDIPTITNYGYTF.

V and J are TRBV7-2 and TRBJ2-2; 7 bases are a match to TRBD2. V shed 5 bases and J 0 bases; nucleotides not matched to a gene: 6. Per germline, CDR1 SGHTA and CDR2 FQGNSA. The CDR3 runs to 16 residues. The CDR3 loop is CASSPYSGANTGELFF. The CDR3 coding sequence is TGTGCCAGCAGCCCCTACAGCGGGGCGAACACCGGGGAGCTGTTTTTT.

This clone was found once. This chain joins TRBV5-6 and TRBJ2-1; TRBD2 agrees at 7 bases. V lost 1 base and J lost 8; bases outside the gene matches: 12. Germline V lookup: CDR1 SGHDT, CDR2 YYEEEE. This CDR3 is 16 amino acids long. CDR3 loop: CASSLIWDPAGHEQFF. The CDR3, as DNA: TGTGCCAGCAGCTTGATATGGGACCCAGCGGGGCATGAGCAGTTCTTC.

J is TRBJ2-2 and V is TRBV19; maybe TRBD2 (5 bases). The CDR3 loop spans 14 amino acids. The germline V gene has CDR1 LNHDA and CDR2 SQIVND (reference sequence). Deletions cut 0 bases from V and 4 bases from J, with 6 bases between. This CDR3 is CASSIEGSTGELFF. CDR3 nucleotides: TGTGCCAGTAGTATAGAGGGGAGCACCGGGGAGCTGTTTTTT.

V is TRBV7-8 and J is TRBJ2-7, with a tentative D call TRBD1 (5 bases). Germline lookup yields CDR1 SGHVS and CDR2 FQNEAQ. V was pared by 0 bases and J by 0 bases, with 12 bases between. CDR3 size: 16 residues. The CDR3 bases are TGTGCCAGCAGCTTAGCGAGACAGCCTAGCTCCTACGAGCAGTACTTC. Encoded protein: CASSLARQPSSYEQYF. The whole variable domain, filled in from reference TRBV7-8 and TRBJ2-7, reads GAGVSQSPRYKVAKRGQDVALRCDPISGHVSLFWYQQALGQGPEFLTYFQNEAQLDKSGLPSDRFFAERPEGSVSTLKIQRTQQEDSAVYLCASSLARQPSSYEQYFGPGTRLTVT.

V is TRBV7-3 and J is TRBJ2-1; D call uncertain. Germline CDR1 is SGHTA and CDR2 is FQGTGA. The length of the CDR3 is 16 residues. Trimming shortened V by 1 base and J by 0 bases, and 10 bases separated the two germline ends. CDR3: CASSLSGSASYNEQFF. The CDR3 region has the DNA TGTGCCAGCAGCTTAAGCGGATCGGCCTCCTACAATGAGCAGTTCTTC.

With respect to this clone: The junction departs from germline at one end; a sequencing error may be responsible. The gene calls are TRBV9 and TRBJ1-6; 8 positions agree with TRBD1. Germline loops: CDR1 SGDLS, CDR2 YYNGEE. CDR3 length: 17 residues. The CDR3 here is CASSVDRGVGYNSPLHF. DNA for the CDR3: TGTGCCAGCAGCGTCGACAGGGGAGTGGGGTATAACTCACCCCTCCACTTT.

The chain carries TRBV5-6 and TRBJ2-3; a weak D match, TRBD1 (5 bases). Germline CDR1 reads SGHDT; CDR2 reads YYEEEE. Trimming left V 6 bases short and J 1 base short, with 12 bases between. This CDR3 is built from 14 residues. The CDR3 here is CASTTGHRTDTQYF. CDR3 in DNA: TGTGCCAGCACCACAGGACACCGCACAGATACGCAGTATTTT.

In this sample, this clone turned up a few times. The V and J genes are TRBV6-6 and TRBJ2-2; D might be TRBD1 (6 bases). Trimming left V 5 bases short and J 0 bases short, with 10 bases between. Per the germline V gene, CDR1 is MNHNY and CDR2 is SVGAGI (reference sequence). The CDR3 is 15 residues long. The DNA for the CDR3 is TGTGCCAGCAGTCCAGGGGATGCGAACACCGGGGAGCTGTTTTTT. Encoded protein: CASSPGDANTGELFF.

The chain combines TRBV5-1 with TRBJ2-3; 9 bases agree with TRBD1. Unmatched junction bases numbered 14, after V lost 4 bases and J lost 2 bases. Germline CDR1 and CDR2: SGHRS and YFSETQ. This CDR3 is 18 amino acids long. DNA of the CDR3: TGCGCCAGCAGCCCGCTCCCGAACAGGGGGCGCGTCACAGATACGCAGTATTTT. Protein sequence: CASSPLPNRGRVTDTQYF.

CDR3 amino acids: CASSSEGASTDTQYF. CDR3 nucleotides: TGTGCCAGCAGCTCCGAGGGAGCGAGCACAGATACGCAGTATTTT. The rearrangement joins TRBV3-1 (or the pseudogene TRBV3-2) to TRBJ2-3; possibly TRBD2 for D (5 bases). V was cut by 5 bases and J by 0 bases, with 12 bases left in between. The CDR3 is made up of 15 amino acids. Germline loops: CDR1 LGHDT, CDR2 YNNKEL (reference sequence).

The CDR3 nucleotides read TGTGCCAGCAGTCTTAGTGTATTGCCCCAGCATTTT. Encoded protein: CASSLSVLPQHF. The chain is built from TRBV28 and TRBJ1-5; D is unresolved. Trimming left V 5 bases short and J 9 bases short, with 11 bases between. The CDR3 is 12 amino acids. The germline V gene encodes CDR1 MDHEN and CDR2 SYDVKM.

V gene TRBV7-2 combines with J gene TRBJ2-2, with TRBD2 identical over 16 bases. Germline-derived CDR1 and CDR2 are SGHTA and FQGNSA. The CDR3 has 19 residues. Trimming cost V 1 base and J 5 bases; bases outside gene matches: 7. The CDR3 bases are TGTGCCAGCAGCTTAGTGGGACTAGCGGGAGGGCCGGGGACCGGGGAGCTGTTTTTT. Encoded protein: CASSLVGLAGGPGTGELFF.

This rearrangement joins TRBV6-6 to TRBJ2-2; no definite D call. Between the trimmed V and J ends, which lost 0 bases and 3 bases, there was a span of 8 bases. Germline loops: CDR1 MNHNY, CDR2 SVGAGI (reference sequence). The length of the CDR3 is 15 residues. The CDR3, as DNA: TGTGCCAGCAGTTACTCGCGGCCTGACACCGGGGAGCTGTTTTTT. Translation: CASSYSRPDTGELFF.

The chain uses TRBV23-1 and TRBJ2-5; D is possibly TRBD1 (5 bases). TRBV23-1 is an open reading frame, and its role is uncertain. This CDR3 contains 18 residues. Trimming pared 0 bases from V and 0 bases from J, leaving 17 bases between. The CDR3 is CASSQSKWAGKYQETQYF. In nucleotides, the CDR3 is TGCGCCAGCAGTCAATCTAAATGGGCAGGGAAGTACCAAGAGACCCAGTACTTC.

The V gene is TRBV19, the J gene TRBJ2-6; 7 nucleotides match TRBD1. V was pared by 4 bases and J by 0 bases, with 3 bases of the junction left unmatched. CDR3 size: 16 residues. Germline CDR1 and CDR2: LNHDA and SQIVND (reference sequence). Written as DNA, the CDR3 is TGTGCCAGTAGTAAGACAGGGCGCTCTGGGGCCAACGTCCTGACTTTC. It encodes CASSKTGRSGANVLTF.

V gene TRBV5-1 combines with J gene TRBJ1-1; D unresolved. The CDR3 is made up of 16 amino acids. V was cut by 1 base and J by 3 bases, with 16 bases left in between. Looked up from germline, CDR1 is SGHRS and CDR2 is YFSETQ. CDR3 sequence reads: CASSLLGQSGDTEAFF. DNA for the CDR3: TGCGCCAGCAGCTTGCTAGGCCAGTCCGGGGACACTGAAGCTTTCTTT.

This clone was observed a handful of times. The rearrangement joins TRBV7-2 to TRBJ2-7, with TRBD2 matching 9 bases. Germline CDR1 and CDR2: SGHTA and FQGNSA. With V trimmed by 2 bases and J by 0 bases, 2 bases remained unmatched. The CDR3 runs 15 residues. DNA of the CDR3: TGTGCCAGCAGCTTAAGACTAGCGGCCTCCTACGAGCAGTACTTC. This codes for CASSLRLAASYEQYF.

As regards this clone: Relative to the germline gene, one junction end is altered; a read error may explain this. The chain has TRBV5-6 and TRBJ2-7; 13 nucleotides match TRBD2. This CDR3 is built from 12 residues. Germline loops: CDR1 SGHDT, CDR2 YYEEEE. CDR3 in DNA: TGCCGACTAGCGGGAGGTACCTACGAGCAGTACTTC. It codes for CRLAGGTYEQYF.

This rearrangement joins TRBV18 to TRBJ2-3; TRBD2 might be the D (6 bases). V was pared by 2 bases and J by 0 bases, with 6 bases between. Germline V lookup: CDR1 KGHSH, CDR2 LQKENI. The CDR3 runs to 14 residues. For the CDR3, the DNA is TGTGCCAGCTCACCAGGGGGGAGCACAGATACGCAGTATTTT. Amino acids: CASSPGGSTDTQYF.

The chain has TRBV7-3 and TRBJ1-1; no definite D call. The V gene's germline CDR1 is SGHTA and CDR2 FQGTGA. V dropped 0 bases and J dropped 5 bases, with 7 bases sitting between them. The CDR3 spans 13 residues. The CDR3 sequence is CASSLTGGTEAFF. The CDR3 DNA reads as TGTGCCAGCAGCTTAACCGGCGGAACTGAAGCTTTCTTT.